Sequencing of this T cell receptor beta chain was carried out in a study of long-term antiretroviral therapy in people with HIV. Overall study: The 2015 immediate-ART recommendation came about a decade after the earliest samples.

The libraries were made with immunoSEQ v3.0 at survey level. Measured with immunoSEQ multiplex PCR; TCRdb has only the in-frame clones, and not every one. The table has around 22,000 clones, about 79% seen once. CDR1 and CDR2 from the germline V gene are WNHNN and SYGVQD (reference sequence). The CDR3 consists of 13 residues. V was shortened by 4 bases and J by 7 bases, with 12 bases between the two germline ends. The starting material was unsorted PBMCs, obtained 0.1 years before starting antiretroviral therapy. The chain employs TRBV10-1 and TRBJ2-3; D is tentatively TRBD1 or TRBD2 (5 bases each). The sequence came from a man younger than 35 with HIV. CDR3 DNA: TGCGCCAGCAGTGCCAGGGTCGGGAATACGCAGTATTTT. Translation gives CASSARVGNTQYF.